This T cell receptor beta chain was retrieved from a study of T cell changes during pregnancy in multiple sclerosis (dated 2019 in TCRdb). With respect to the entire study: Changes in the T cell repertoire over the course of pregnancy were examined in this study in women with multiple sclerosis.

Libraries were constructed by the immunoSEQ multiplex PCR assay. The immuneACCESS repertoire file appears here via TCRdb, limited to in-frame rearrangements. These files lack a portion of the clones; in checked studies, under half of the deficit traces to unresolved V genes, and the cause of the others is not known. The sample contains some 44,000 clones, 75% to 95% of them found a single time. 0.7% of the sample is taken by the ten largest. This clone was detected only a few times. The antigen it binds to is not known. No base quality values were provided; no much bigger clone lies one nucleotide off. The CDR3 runs 12 amino acids, cysteine and phenylalanine included. Left in the record is the CDR3 DNA by itself, 36 bases read in frame from the first base. CDR1 and CDR2 are read off the germline V gene (reference sequence) as SEHNR and FQNEAQ. The trim is 10 bases for V and 6 bases for J, with a gap of 12 bases between the germline ends.

The chain couples TRBV7-9 to TRBJ1-4, with an unclear D gene assignment. Sequencing was performed on CD4+ T cells from peripheral blood mononuclear cells, taken before pregnancy. This receptor was identified in a female donor with multiple sclerosis, enrolled in a pregnancy study. The CDR3 protein sequence reads: CATGGWDEKLFF. The sequenced DNA is TGTGCCACCGGCGGTTGGGATGAAAAACTGTTTTTT.